This T cell receptor beta chain stems from a study of T-cell memory formation after mild COVID-19. V was trimmed by 1 base and J by 9 bases, leaving 4 bases between them. Germline CDR1 and CDR2: SEHNR and FQNEAQ (reference sequence). The CDR3 length is 12 residues. TCRdb ran MiXCR on the 5' RACE reads and lists one entry per CDR3 protein. The data hold hundreds of thousands of distinct CDR3 sequences, with about a sixth observed a single time. Study results and caveats: CD4/CD8 balance characterized clones contracting day 15 to 85, and CD4+ skew characterized later expanders.

This clonotype was detected ten times or more. Its specificity is unknown. The clonotype originates from a man aged 18 to 30 who had mild COVID-19 (a few samples of this study predate the infection). Cell type and time point are not known. What was sequenced was PBMCs or a T cell subset sorted from them (not recorded which). The V call is TRBV7-9, the J call TRBJ1-6; no firm D call. Written as DNA, the CDR3 is TGTGCCAGCAGCTTAGGGGGTTCACCCCTCCACTTT. It yields the protein CASSLGGSPLHF.